A single sample gave rise to the 10 T cell receptor gamma chains below, sequenced in a study of γδ T cells in repeated Plasmodium falciparum infection. Bulk repertoires came from Vgamma9/Vdelta2+ or Vdelta2-negative gammadelta T cells flow-sorted from PBMC. TCRdb used CATT to re-call clones from the multiplex PCR reads. The sample carries roughly 32,000 gamma-chain clones, 1.4% recorded once. The sample taken for sequencing was gamma-delta T cells from blood. Every receptor here comes from a pool of human donors (malaria-infected and uninfected, not separated).

Comment on this clone: TCRdb records a much larger clone's protein for this DNA, with a difference at residue 3 that likely arises from a read error; the protein given is the translation of the DNA. The chain employs TRGV3 and TRGJ1 or TRGJ2. In germline, CDR1 is VTNTFY, CDR2 YDVSTARD (reference sequence). The CDR3 contains 13 residues. The CDR3 loop is CAAWDFNYYKKLF. DNA for the CDR3: TGTGCCGCCTGGGACTTCAATTATTATAAGAAACTCTTT.

This clone has a count of ten or more. The TCRdb protein comes from a much larger clone and disagrees with this DNA's translation at residue 5, likely due to a read error; the protein given here is derived from the DNA. The chain recombines TRGV9 with TRGJ1 or TRGJ2. The germline gives CDR1 GITISATS, CDR2 ISYDGTV (reference sequence). The CDR3 contains 11 residues. The CDR3: CALWGVHWKLF. Here the CDR3 DNA reads TGTGCCTTGTGGGGGGTGCATTGGAAACTCTTT.

In its sample, this clone was seen a few times. TCRdb's protein for this DNA is that of a much larger clone and differs from the translation at residue 10, likely a read error; the protein shown is the DNA translation. This chain uses TRGV9 with TRGJP. TCRdb offers no J gene call, so here the DNA was matched to germline to obtain one. This CDR3 is built from 18 residues. Germline V gives CDR1 GITISATS, CDR2 ISYDGTV (reference sequence). CDR3 loop: CALWEVVAQGLGKKIKVF. DNA for the CDR3: TGTGCCTTGTGGGAGGTGGTGGCGCAAGGGTTGGGCAAAAAAATCAAGGTATTT.

Details on this clone: TCRdb lists the protein of a much larger clone for this DNA, which differs at residue 9, so this is likely a read error; the protein given here is translated from the DNA itself. Here the CDR3 reads CALWEEFRGFKIF. CDR3 sequence (DNA): TGTGCCTTGTGGGAAGAATTCCGTGGGTTCAAGATATTT. The chain couples TRGV9 to TRGJP1. Because TCRdb records no J gene, it was assigned here through a match of the DNA to germline. The V and J ends lost 4 bases and 12 bases, in that order; junction bases with no gene match: 11. The germline V gene has CDR1 GITISATS and CDR2 ISYDGTV (reference sequence). The CDR3 consists of 13 residues.

This clone has just a few counts. The TCRdb protein comes from a much larger clone and disagrees with this DNA's translation at residue 7, likely due to a read error; the protein given here is derived from the DNA. The genes are TRGV9 and TRGJ1 or TRGJ2. Assignment of the J gene here rests on matching the DNA to germline, because TCRdb gives none. Germline assignment: CDR1 GITISATS and CDR2 ISYDGTV (reference sequence). The CDR3 spans 12 residues. With 5 bases clipped from V and 5 bases from J, the junction kept 6 bases outside the gene matches. The CDR3 region is CALWGPHYKKLF. The CDR3, as DNA: TGTGCCTTGTGGGGCCCCCATTATAAGAAACTCTTT.

This clone was seen many times. The chain has TRGV5 and TRGJ1 or TRGJ2. The V and J ends lost 0 bases and 5 bases, in that order; junction bases with no gene match: 7. The CDR3 extends over 14 amino acids. CDR1 VINAFY and CDR2 YDVSNSKD come from the germline V gene. The CDR3 spells CATWDRPANYKKLF. Written as DNA, the CDR3 is TGTGCCACCTGGGACAGGCCGGCGAATTATAAGAAACTCTTT.

This clone was observed many times. Translating the DNA gives a protein that differs from the TCRdb entry at residue 7; the protein shown here is that DNA translation. V usage is TRGV4 and J usage is TRGJ1 or TRGJ2. The CDR3 totals 13 residues. Looked up from germline, CDR1 is EGSTGY and CDR2 is YDSYTSSV. The trim removed 4 bases at V and 11 bases at J, leaving 14 bases unmatched. This CDR3 reads CATWDRRVLEKLF. The DNA of the CDR3 is TGTGCCACCTGGGACCGACGAGTCTTGGAGAAACTCTTT.

This clone appeared a few times. The protein given by TCRdb reflects a much larger clone and differs at residue 8 from this DNA's translation, likely from a read error; the protein shown is the DNA's translation. The chain joins TRGV4 to TRGJ1 or TRGJ2. No J gene is reported in TCRdb; it was inferred here by comparing the DNA with germline. Germline CDR1 reads EGSTGY; CDR2 reads YDSYTSSV. Germline trimming cut 5 bases from V and 4 bases from J; bases unmatched to any gene: 11. The CDR3 is 14 amino acids. The CDR3 sequence: CATWARHQYYKKLF. In DNA, the CDR3 is TGTGCCACCTGGGCCCGACACCAGTATTATAAGAAACTCTTT.

A note on this clone: TCRdb attributes to this sequence the protein of a much larger clone, which differs from the DNA translation at residue 6; a read error is likely, and the protein displayed is translated from the DNA. The chain combines TRGV9 with TRGJ1 or TRGJ2. The CDR3 is 12 amino acids. V trimming: 3 bases; J trimming: 10 bases; junction bases outside the gene matches: 9. In germline, CDR1 is GITISATS, CDR2 ISYDGTV (reference sequence). Here the CDR3 DNA reads TGTGCCTTGTGGGAGATGCATCGGAAGAAACTCTTT. Its protein product is CALWEMHRKKLF.

This clone was counted between two and nine times. A far larger clone lies a single base away; this is likely a read error. Distinct nucleotide sequences in the sample also encode this CDR3. The V gene is TRGV9, the J gene TRGJ1 or TRGJ2. The J gene, missing from TCRdb, was assigned here through DNA to germline matching. The CDR3 loop spans 13 amino acids. The J segment lost 5 bases and the V segment lost 4 bases, leaving 8 bases of the junction unmatched. The V gene's germline CDR1 is GITISATS and CDR2 ISYDGTV (reference sequence). The CDR3 loop is CALWEVLHYKKLF. CDR3 nucleotides: TGTGCCTTGTGGGAAGTACTTCATTATAAGAAACTCTTT.